One sample yielded the 14 T cell receptor beta chains listed below, sequenced in a study of identifying expanded T cells in peripheral blood. Here immunoSEQ multiplex PCR was the method, and the copy in TCRdb shows in-frame clones only, minus some. This table has about 90,000 clones, about 85% appearing once. Sequencing was done on a sample of blood. The receptors come from a person aged 18-69 years in good health.

The rearrangement joins TRBV9 to TRBJ2-7, with D possibly matching TRBD1 (6 bases). V lost 4 bases and J lost 2, with 16 bases in between. Germline V gene data show CDR1 as SGDLS and CDR2 as YYNGEE. There are 15 residues in the CDR3. The CDR3 region is CASSPFSRGAYEQYF. CDR3 nucleotides: TGTGCCAGCAGCCCCTTTTCCAGGGGAGCCTACGAGCAGTACTTC.

The J gene is TRBJ2-4, the V gene TRBV6-6; D unclear. Trimming stripped 5 bases from V and 0 bases from J, with 11 bases between. The CDR3 totals 15 residues. Germline lookup yields CDR1 MNHNY and CDR2 SVGAGI (reference sequence). The CDR3 sequence: CASSRRELAKNIQYF. CDR3 sequence (DNA): TGTGCCAGCAGTAGACGAGAGCTAGCCAAAAACATTCAGTACTTC.

This sequence joins TRBV6-6 and TRBJ1-5; tentatively, D is TRBD1 (6 bases). Germline V gene sequence: CDR1 MNHNY, CDR2 SVGAGI (reference sequence). V lost 6 bases, J lost 5 bases, and 17 bases lay in between. The CDR3 consists of 15 residues. The CDR3 coding sequence is TGTGCCAGCAGCCCCACCGGGGAGGGGGATCAGCCCCAGCATTTT. This sequence encodes CASSPTGEGDQPQHF.

The chain carries TRBV7-2 and TRBJ1-2; no definite D call. Germline V gene sequence: CDR1 SGHTA, CDR2 FQGNSA. V lost 6 bases and J 3 bases, leaving 14 bases between the germline ends. This CDR3 comprises 14 residues. The CDR3 sequence: CASRSTSPDYGYTF. The CDR3 DNA reads TGTGCCAGCAGATCGACATCTCCTGACTATGGCTACACCTTC.

The rearrangement links TRBV4-3 to TRBJ2-7; D call uncertain. Germline V CDR1 and CDR2: LGHNA, YSLEER. The CDR3 is 15 residues long. V lost 0 bases to trimming and J lost 2 bases, with 11 bases between them. This chain's CDR3 is CASSQDYSGPYEQYF. The CDR3 bases are TGCGCCAGCAGCCAAGATTACTCAGGTCCCTACGAGCAGTACTTC.

The V gene is TRBV19, the J gene TRBJ1-3; D gene unclear. The V gene lost 5 bases and the J gene lost 4 bases, with 6 bases spanning the gap. The CDR3 is 12 residues long. Germline V gives CDR1 LNHDA, CDR2 SQIVND (reference sequence). In nucleotides, the CDR3 is TGTGCCAGTAGTTCGCAGGGAAACACCATATATTTT. Translating gives CASSSQGNTIYF.

The genes are TRBV7-2 and TRBJ1-6; no reliable D call. V lost 2 bases to trimming and J lost 10 bases, with 6 bases between them. The CDR3 is made up of 12 amino acids. Germline V gene data show CDR1 as SGHTA and CDR2 as FQGNSA. CDR3 bases: TGTGCCAGCAGCTTAACAGCCTCACCCCTCCACTTT. Translating gives CASSLTASPLHF.

This chain joins TRBV6-5 and TRBJ1-2, with D unresolved. Germline CDR1 reads MNHEY; CDR2 reads SVGAGI. The CDR3 runs to 13 residues. V gave up 6 bases and J gave up 4 bases, with 12 bases separating them. CDR3 sequence: CASSPHEAYGYTF. CDR3 sequence (DNA): TGTGCCAGCAGCCCCCACGAGGCCTATGGCTACACCTTC.

This clone occurred a few times. The J gene is TRBJ1-1, the V gene TRBV13; D may be TRBD1 (5 bases). V lost 5 bases to trimming and J lost 0 bases, with 13 bases between them. Germline V gene sequence: CDR1 PRHDT, CDR2 FYEKMQ (reference sequence). The CDR3 loop spans 15 amino acids. This CDR3 reads CASSPDSGMNTEAFF. The CDR3 DNA is TGTGCCAGCAGCCCCGACAGTGGAATGAACACTGAAGCTTTCTTT.

The genes are TRBV4-3 and TRBJ2-7, with D hard to call. Germline V gene data show CDR1 as LGHNA and CDR2 as YSLEER. The CDR3 consists of 15 residues. The germline V and J ends were trimmed by 0 bases and 3 bases, with 12 bases remaining between them. CDR3 sequence: CASSQDPATIYEQYF. The CDR3 coding sequence is TGCGCCAGCAGCCAAGATCCTGCTACGATCTACGAGCAGTACTTC.

The chain carries TRBV5-1 and TRBJ2-1, with a tentative D call TRBD2 (5 bases). Germline values: CDR1 SGHRS, CDR2 YFSETQ. Trimming stripped 2 bases from V and 6 bases from J, with 12 bases between. The CDR3 length is 14 residues. For the CDR3, the DNA is TGCGCCAGCAGCTTCAGCGGTAGGTCCAATGAGCAGTTCTTC. It codes for CASSFSGRSNEQFF.

V and J are TRBV4-3 and TRBJ2-7, with D perhaps matching TRBD1 (6 bases). V lost 2 bases and J 4 bases, leaving 18 bases between the germline ends. This CDR3 contains 16 residues. Germline CDR1 reads LGHNA; CDR2 reads YSLEER. CDR3 amino acids: CASSQLADSALYEQYF. As DNA, the CDR3 is TGCGCCAGCAGCCAATTGGCGGACAGTGCCCTGTACGAGCAGTACTTC.

The chain combines TRBV19 with TRBJ1-1; D remains unclear. From germline, CDR1 is LNHDA and CDR2 SQIVND (reference sequence). This CDR3 has 16 residues. Trimming took 1 base from V and 4 from J, leaving 16 bases between them. The CDR3 region is CASSIGWQDLGTEAFF. In DNA form, the CDR3 reads TGTGCCAGTAGTATAGGGTGGCAGGACCTCGGCACTGAAGCTTTCTTT.

This chain connects TRBV6-1 to TRBJ1-5; D is perhaps TRBD1 (5 bases). Germline lookup yields CDR1 MNHNS and CDR2 SASEGT. V gave up 7 bases and J gave up 1 base, with 11 bases separating them. The CDR3 sequence is 14 residues long. The CDR3 DNA sequence: TGTGCCAGCAACAGTCGGGGCAGCAATCAGCCCCAGCATTTT. Encoded protein: CASNSRGSNQPQHF.